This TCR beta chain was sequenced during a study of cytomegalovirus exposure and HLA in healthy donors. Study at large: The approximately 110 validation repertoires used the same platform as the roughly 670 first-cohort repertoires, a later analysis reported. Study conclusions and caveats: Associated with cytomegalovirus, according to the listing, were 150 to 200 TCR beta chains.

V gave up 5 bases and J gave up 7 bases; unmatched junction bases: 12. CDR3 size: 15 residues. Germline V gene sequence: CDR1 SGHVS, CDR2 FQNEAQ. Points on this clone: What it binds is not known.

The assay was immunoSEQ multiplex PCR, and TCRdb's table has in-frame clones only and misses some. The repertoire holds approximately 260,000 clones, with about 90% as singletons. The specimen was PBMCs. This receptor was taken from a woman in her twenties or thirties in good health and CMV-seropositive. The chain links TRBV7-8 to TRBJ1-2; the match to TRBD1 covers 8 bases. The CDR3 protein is CASSPRTGPVTGYTF. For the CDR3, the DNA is TGTGCCAGCAGCCCGCGGACAGGGCCAGTAACTGGCTACACCTTC.